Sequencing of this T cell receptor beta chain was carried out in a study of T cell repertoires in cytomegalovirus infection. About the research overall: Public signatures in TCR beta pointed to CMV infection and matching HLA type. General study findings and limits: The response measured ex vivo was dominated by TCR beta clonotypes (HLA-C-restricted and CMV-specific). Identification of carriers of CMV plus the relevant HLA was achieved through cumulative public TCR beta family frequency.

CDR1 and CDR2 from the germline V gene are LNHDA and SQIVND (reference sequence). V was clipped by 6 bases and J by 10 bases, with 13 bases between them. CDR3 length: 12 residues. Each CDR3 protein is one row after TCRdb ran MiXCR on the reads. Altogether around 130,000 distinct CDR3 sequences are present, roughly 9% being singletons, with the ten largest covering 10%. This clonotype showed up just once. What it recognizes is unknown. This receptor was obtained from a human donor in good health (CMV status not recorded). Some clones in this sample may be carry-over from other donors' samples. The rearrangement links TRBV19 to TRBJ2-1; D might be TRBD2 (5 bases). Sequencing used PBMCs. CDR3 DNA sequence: TGTGCCAGTAGAGGGCGGGCCCGCGAGCAGTTCTTC. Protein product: CASRGRAREQFF.